Listed here are 13 T cell receptor beta chains from one sample, sequenced in a study of T cell repertoires in cytomegalovirus infection. Which antigens these TCRs recognize remains unknown. TCRdb passed the reads through MiXCR, listing each CDR3 protein once. Here the sample spans fewer than 1,000,000 distinct CDR3 sequences, approximately 31% being singletons. Sample: cultured CD8+ T cells from PBMCs, taken from culture after CMV antigen stimulation. The receptors stem from a human donor in good health (CMV status not recorded). Some clones in this sample may be carry-over from other donors' samples.

This clonotype has just a few counts. The genes are TRBV29-1 and TRBJ1-1, with D possibly matching TRBD1 (6 bases). The CDR3 has 14 amino acids. The V and J ends lost 6 bases and 0 bases respectively, with 14 bases between them. Germline V gene data show CDR1 as SQVTM and CDR2 as ANQGSEA. The CDR3 sequence is CSVGQGTMNTEAFF. DNA for the CDR3: TGCAGCGTCGGGCAGGGGACAATGAACACTGAAGCTTTCTTT.

This clonotype was counted a few times. This sequence joins TRBV15 and TRBJ2-1, with TRBD1 identical over 9 bases. This CDR3 has 16 residues. From germline, CDR1 is LNHNV and CDR2 YYDKDF (reference sequence). J gave up 10 bases and V 5 bases, and 15 bases lay outside the gene matches. The CDR3 nucleotides are TGTGCCACCAGCTACGCCGGGACAGGGTTCCTACACGAGCAGTTCTTC. As protein: CATSYAGTGFLHEQFF.

This clonotype has only a few counts. The chain joins TRBV15 to TRBJ2-7; tentatively, D is TRBD1 or TRBD2 (5 bases each). V was clipped by 2 bases and J by 5 bases, with 13 bases between them. This CDR3 has 14 amino acids. The germline CDR1 and CDR2 sequences are LNHNV and YYDKDF (reference sequence). CDR3 sequence: CATSRSKQGDEQYV. CDR3 coding DNA: TGTGCCACCAGCAGATCAAAGCAGGGAGACGAGCAGTACGTC.

The genes are TRBV11-2 and TRBJ2-7; no clear D gene. Deletions cut 4 bases from V and 3 bases from J, with 10 bases between. The CDR3 totals 13 residues. Germline V lookup: CDR1 SGHAT, CDR2 FQNNGV. The CDR3, as DNA: TGTGCCAGCAGCTCTTGGACGGACTACGAGCAGTACGTC. Its protein is CASSSWTDYEQYV.

The gene calls are TRBV5-4 and TRBJ2-3; 7 bases fit TRBD2. J lost 2 bases, V lost 0 bases, and 3 bases had no gene match. CDR1 and CDR2 (germline): SGHNT, YYREEE (reference sequence). This CDR3 is 15 amino acids long. CDR3 coding DNA: TGTGCCAGCAGCTTGGGGCTAGCGGACACAGATACGCAGTATTTT. This translates into CASSLGLADTDTQYF. Together with reference TRBV5-4 and TRBJ2-3, the CDR3 gives the full variable domain: ETGVTQSPTHLIKTRGQQVTLRCSSQSGHNTVSWYQQALGQGPQFIFQYYREEENGRGNFPPRFSGLQFPNYSSELNVNALELDDSALYLCASSLGLADTDTQYFGPGTRLTVL.

The sample holds many counts of this clonotype. This chain connects TRBV27 to TRBJ2-5, with 9 bases aligning to TRBD2. CDR1 MNHEY and CDR2 SMNVEV come from the germline V gene (reference sequence). The CDR3 length is 15 residues. The V and J ends lost 8 bases and 0 bases, in that order; junction bases with no gene match: 7. The CDR3 nucleotides read TGTGCCAGCCGAATTAGCGGGGGTTACCAAGAGACCCAGTACTTC. Translation: CASRISGGYQETQYF.

The CDR3 protein is CASSWSSGQGLFF. CDR3 DNA: TGTGCCAGCAGTTGGTCCTCCGGACAGGGTCTGTTTTTT. The rearrangement joins TRBV6-1 to TRBJ1-4, with 8 bases matching TRBD1. Trimming cost V 5 bases and J 14 bases; bases outside gene matches: 10. The CDR3 has 13 residues. Germline assignment: CDR1 MNHNS and CDR2 SASEGT.

V and J are TRBV28 and TRBJ2-2, with TRBD1 as a possible D gene (5 bases). Germline V gene sequence: CDR1 MDHEN, CDR2 SYDVKM. The CDR3 spans 15 residues. The germline V and J ends were trimmed by 3 bases and 7 bases, with 15 bases remaining between them. The CDR3 coding sequence is TGTGCCAGCAGTTTTTGGCGGCAGGGCTACGGGGAGCTGTTTTTT. Its translation is CASSFWRQGYGELFF.

This chain joins TRBV12-3 or TRBV12-4 and TRBJ2-5, with TRBD2 matching 9 bases. Trimming removed 6 bases from V and 2 bases from J; junction bases left unmatched: 10. The CDR3 has 16 amino acids. The CDR3 sequence is CASRPKAGGRQETQYF. For the CDR3, the DNA is TGTGCCAGCAGACCCAAAGCGGGGGGCCGACAAGAGACCCAGTACTTC.

This clonotype was counted only a few times. V usage is TRBV27 and J usage is TRBJ1-1, with D tentatively TRBD1 (5 bases). The CDR3 totals 14 residues. Germline V gene sequence: CDR1 MNHEY, CDR2 SMNVEV (reference sequence). V dropped 8 bases and J dropped 1 base, with 14 bases sitting between them. CDR3 region: CASRPRDPNTEAFF. The CDR3 region has the DNA TGTGCCAGCCGTCCTCGGGACCCGAACACTGAAGCTTTCTTT.

This chain connects TRBV18 to TRBJ2-7; D unresolved. The V gene's germline CDR1 is KGHSH and CDR2 LQKENI. Trimming removed 6 bases from V and 2 bases from J, with 14 bases in between. The CDR3 length is 14 residues. The CDR3 DNA sequence: TGTGCCAGCTCCCTACCCCTTCAGACCTACGAGCAGTACTTC. Translated, it gives CASSLPLQTYEQYF.

Regarding this clonotype: Being one base from a much bigger clone, this may be a read error. V is TRBV7-2 and J is TRBJ1-5, with unresolved D. Germline V gives CDR1 SGHTA, CDR2 FQGNSA. The CDR3 totals 15 residues. The CDR3 spells CVSSLGSYSNQPQHF. The CDR3 DNA reads TGTGTCAGCAGCTTAGGCAGCTATAGCAATCAGCCCCAGCATTTT.

This clonotype was counted between two and nine times. The chain is built from TRBV5-6 and TRBJ2-1; tentatively, D is TRBD2 (6 bases). The V and J ends lost 2 bases and 5 bases respectively, with 11 bases between them. The CDR3 loop spans 14 amino acids. Germline V gene data show CDR1 as SGHDT and CDR2 as YYEEEE. CDR3 nucleotide sequence: TGTGCCAGCAGCTTAGGGACTTCGAACAATGAGCAGTTCTTC. Translating it yields CASSLGTSNNEQFF.